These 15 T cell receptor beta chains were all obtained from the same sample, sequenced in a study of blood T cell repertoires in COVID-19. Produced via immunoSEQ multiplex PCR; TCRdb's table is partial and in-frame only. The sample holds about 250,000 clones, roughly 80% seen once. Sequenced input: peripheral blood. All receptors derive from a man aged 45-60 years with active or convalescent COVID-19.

The CDR3 here is CASSSPGQGANEQYF. The CDR3 DNA reads as TGTGCCAGCAGTTCTCCGGGACAGGGGGCGAACGAGCAGTACTTC. J is TRBJ2-7 and V is TRBV27, with 12 bases lining up with TRBD1. CDR3 length equals 15 residues. The V segment lost 4 bases and the J segment 5 bases; nucleotides outside the gene matches: 6. CDR1 and CDR2 (germline): MNHEY, SMNVEV (reference sequence).

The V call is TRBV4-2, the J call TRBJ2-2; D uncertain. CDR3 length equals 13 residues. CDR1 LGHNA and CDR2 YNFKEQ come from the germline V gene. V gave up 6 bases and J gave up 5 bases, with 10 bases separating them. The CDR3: CASSLFRTGELFF. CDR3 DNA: TGTGCCAGCAGTCTTTTTAGAACCGGGGAGCTGTTTTTT.

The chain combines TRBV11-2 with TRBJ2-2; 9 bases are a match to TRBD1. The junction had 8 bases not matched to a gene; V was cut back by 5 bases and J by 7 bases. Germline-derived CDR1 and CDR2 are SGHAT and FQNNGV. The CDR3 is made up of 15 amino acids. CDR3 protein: CASSNRDRVVGELFF. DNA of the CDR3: TGTGCCAGCAGCAACAGGGACAGGGTGGTCGGGGAGCTGTTTTTT.

The CDR3 loop is CASSQPRGYGYTF. The CDR3 coding sequence is TGTGCCAGCAGTCAGCCGCGAGGGTATGGCTACACCTTC. The rearrangement links TRBV2 to TRBJ1-2; D gene uncertain. The CDR3 runs to 13 residues. The V end was cut by 5 bases, the J end by 5 bases, with 12 bases between. CDR1 is SNHLY and CDR2 is FYNNEI in the germline V gene.

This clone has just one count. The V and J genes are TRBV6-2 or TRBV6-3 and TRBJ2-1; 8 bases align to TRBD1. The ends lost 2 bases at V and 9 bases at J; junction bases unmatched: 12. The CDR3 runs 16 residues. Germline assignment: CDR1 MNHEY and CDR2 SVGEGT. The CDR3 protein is CASSYPDRVPLGEQFF. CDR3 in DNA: TGTGCCAGCAGTTACCCGGACAGGGTCCCCCTCGGTGAGCAGTTCTTC.

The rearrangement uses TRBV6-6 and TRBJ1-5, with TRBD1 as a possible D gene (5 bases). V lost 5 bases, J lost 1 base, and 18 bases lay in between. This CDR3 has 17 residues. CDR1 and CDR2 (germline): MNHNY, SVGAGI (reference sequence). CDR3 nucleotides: TGTGCCAGCAGTCCCCCCGGCGGGACCCTCAGCAATCAGCCCCAGCATTTT. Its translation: CASSPPGGTLSNQPQHF.

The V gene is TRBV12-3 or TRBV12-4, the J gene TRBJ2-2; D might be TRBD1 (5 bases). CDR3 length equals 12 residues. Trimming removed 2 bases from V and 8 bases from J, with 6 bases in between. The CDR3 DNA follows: TGTGCCAGCAGTTTAACAGGAGGGGAGCTGTTTTTT. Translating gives CASSLTGGELFF.

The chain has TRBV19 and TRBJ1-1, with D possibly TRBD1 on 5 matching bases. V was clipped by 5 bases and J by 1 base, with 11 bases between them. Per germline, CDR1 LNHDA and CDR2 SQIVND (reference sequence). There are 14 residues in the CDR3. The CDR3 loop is CASSRVGGNTEAFF. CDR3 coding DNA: TGTGCCAGTAGTCGGGTGGGGGGGAACACTGAAGCTTTCTTT.

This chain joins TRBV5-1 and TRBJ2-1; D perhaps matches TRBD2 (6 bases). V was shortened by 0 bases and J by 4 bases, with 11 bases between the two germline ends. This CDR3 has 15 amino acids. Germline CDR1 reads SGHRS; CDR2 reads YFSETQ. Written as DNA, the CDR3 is TGCGCCAGCAGCTTGGGGGACTCCAGATACAATGAGCAGTTCTTC. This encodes CASSLGDSRYNEQFF.

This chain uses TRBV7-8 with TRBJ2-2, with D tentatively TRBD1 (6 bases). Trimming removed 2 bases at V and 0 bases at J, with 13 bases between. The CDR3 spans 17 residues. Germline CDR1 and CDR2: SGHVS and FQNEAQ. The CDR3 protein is CASSLTTGITNTGELFF. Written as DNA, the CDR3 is TGTGCCAGCAGCTTAACCACAGGGATAACGAACACCGGGGAGCTGTTTTTT.

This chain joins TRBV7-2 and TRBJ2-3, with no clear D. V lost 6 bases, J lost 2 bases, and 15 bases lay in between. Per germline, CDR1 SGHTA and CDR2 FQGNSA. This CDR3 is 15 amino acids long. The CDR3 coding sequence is TGTGCCAGCAGTGTAGTCGGCACAGCCACAGATACGCAGTATTTT. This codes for CASSVVGTATDTQYF.

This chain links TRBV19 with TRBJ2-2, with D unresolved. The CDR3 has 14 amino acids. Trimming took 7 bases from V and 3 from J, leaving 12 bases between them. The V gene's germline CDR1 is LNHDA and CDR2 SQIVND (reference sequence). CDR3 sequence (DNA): TGTGCCAGTACGGGTGCGGAGTACACCGGGGAGCTGTTTTTT. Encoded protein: CASTGAEYTGELFF.

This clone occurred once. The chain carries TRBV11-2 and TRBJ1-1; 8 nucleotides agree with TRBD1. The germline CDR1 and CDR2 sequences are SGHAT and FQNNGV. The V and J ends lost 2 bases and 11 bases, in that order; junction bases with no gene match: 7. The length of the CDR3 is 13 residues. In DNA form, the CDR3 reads TGTGCCAGCAGCTTAAAGGTGACAGGGGTGGCTTTCTTT. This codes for CASSLKVTGVAFF. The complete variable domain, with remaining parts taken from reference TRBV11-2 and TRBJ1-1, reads EAGVAQSPRYKIIEKRQSVAFWCNPISGHATLYWYQQILGQGPKLLIQFQNNGVVDDSQLPKDRFSAERLKGVDSTLKIQPAKLEDSAVYLCASSLKVTGVAFFGQGTRLTVV.

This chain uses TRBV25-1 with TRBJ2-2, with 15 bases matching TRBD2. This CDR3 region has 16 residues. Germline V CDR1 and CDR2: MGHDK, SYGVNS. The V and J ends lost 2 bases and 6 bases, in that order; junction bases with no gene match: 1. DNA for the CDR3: TGTGCCAGCAGTGAAGGACTAGCGGGGGGGCCCGGGGAGCTGTTTTTT. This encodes CASSEGLAGGPGELFF. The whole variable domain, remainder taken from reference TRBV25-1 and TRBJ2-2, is EADIYQTPRYLVIGTGKKITLECSQTMGHDKMYWYQQDPGMELHLIHYSYGVNSTEKGDLSSESTVSRIRTEHFPLTLESARPSHTSQYLCASSEGLAGGPGELFFGEGSRLTVL.

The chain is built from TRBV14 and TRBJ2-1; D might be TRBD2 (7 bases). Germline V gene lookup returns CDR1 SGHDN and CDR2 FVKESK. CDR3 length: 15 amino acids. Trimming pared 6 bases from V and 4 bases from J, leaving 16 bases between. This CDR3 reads CASRQGGGQYNEQFF. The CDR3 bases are TGTGCCAGCAGACAGGGAGGGGGACAATACAATGAGCAGTTCTTC.